This T cell receptor (beta chain) is drawn from a study of multiple sclerosis patients with progressive multifocal leukoencephalopathy. Germline V lookup: CDR1 LGHNA, CDR2 YSLEER. After removal of 2 bases from V and 0 bases from J, the junction contained 6 bases not matched to a gene. The CDR3 is 16 amino acids. Time point of the sample: before natalizumab initiation. Produced via immunoSEQ multiplex PCR; TCRdb's table is partial and in-frame only. The sample contains under 40,000 clones, around 92% of which appear only once. The table lists this clone with a count of one. The clonotype comes from a man in his thirties or forties with multiple sclerosis. The chain combines TRBV4-3 with TRBJ2-7, with 8 bases matching TRBD2. Sequencing input: PBMCs. CDR3 sequence reads: CASSQSTSGSSYEQYF. The CDR3 coding sequence is TGCGCCAGCAGCCAATCAACTAGCGGAAGCTCCTACGAGCAGTACTTC.